This T cell receptor beta chain comes out of a study of spatial heterogeneity in lung cancer (dated by TCRdb to between 2018 and 2020). With respect to the entire study: More beta-chain than alpha-chain transcripts were consistently detected, likely reflecting higher beta-chain transcript abundance. TCR alpha and beta repertoires were quantitatively compared across multiple tumor regions, matched nontumor lung and blood in non-small cell lung cancer. At surgery, 220 tumor regions, around 64 matched nontumor lung samples and more than 55 PBMC samples were TCR-sequenced for both alpha and beta chains. TCR repertoire features were related to nonsynonymous mutation counts determined by whole-exome sequencing of tumor tissue. In tumor regions, TCR transcript counts showed a strong correlation with a T cell transcriptional module score derived from matched bulk RNA-seq. In the raw uncorrected reads, each unique combination of TCR and UMI appeared on average more than ten times. Beyond this particular receptor, the publication reports: TCR-seq was estimated to cover only roughly 7% of tumor T cells for alpha chains and about 13% for beta chains. Counts of ubiquitous and regional expanded TCRs were found to correlate with counts of ubiquitous and regional nonsynonymous mutations, respectively. Confirming at a functional level the hypothesis that regional TCRs recognize regional mutations was considered to require additional single-cell paired TCR alpha and beta sequencing. The tumor nonsynonymous mutation count correlated with the number of expanded intratumoral alpha and beta TCRs.

Measured from the cysteine to the phenylalanine, the CDR3 is 15 residues long. Only CDR3 DNA remains: 45 bases, in frame from the first base. The germline V gene gives CDR1 as SGHTA and CDR2 as FQGNSA. Trimming removed 1 base from V and 2 bases from J, leaving 10 bases between the germline ends. Library preparation used 5' RACE. Data came from a NextSeq 500. The TCR library protocol attached a unique molecular identifier to each TCR cDNA molecule to allow correction of PCR and sequencing errors. The authors' analysis ran thus. TCR identification, UMI-based error correction and CDR3 extraction were all carried out with Decombinator tools. TCRs above a frequency of 2 per 1,000, corresponding to the top 1% of the tumor frequency distribution, were defined as expanded. Expanded tumor TCRs were classed as regional if statistically deemed absent (corrected P<0.05) from at least one tumor region, otherwise ubiquitous. Renyi diversity was calculated using the R vegan package after each repertoire was subsampled 100 times to 5,000 TCRs. CDR3 similarity networks were built from amino acid triplet string-kernel similarity, connecting CDR3s with pairwise similarity above 0.82. TCRdb reworked the public reads: Q25 trimming with fastp, MiXCR clone assembly, productive beta chains retained. Here each entry gathers all rows of one CDR3 protein and keeps the most common genes and DNA. What appears here as the V and J calls and clone size reflects TCRdb's work, not the paper's. Here the sample has some 16,000 distinct CDR3 sequences; roughly 7.1% occur a single time. Around a fifth of the sample comes from the top ten.

This clonotype is deemed medium-sized (0.01 to 0.1%). The antigen it binds to is not known. Base qualities are missing; no much larger clone stands one base away. This beta chain appears as a stray read in a library generated for alpha chains; its size is not informative. The time point label, read with the paper, signifies: sample taken at primary tumor resection. The donors were some 72 patients from the lung TRACERx cohort who had early-stage, untreated non-small cell lung cancer. Without any cell sorting, TCR sequencing was performed on whole RNA extracted either from tumor and nontumor lung tissue or from cryopreserved PBMC samples. Patients were selected for TCR sequencing only if sufficient RNA was available from at least two tumor regions. Before being selected, tumor and adjacent nontumor lung specimens were reviewed by a lung pathologist.

The sequence was collected from a female donor with early-stage non-small cell lung cancer. The specimen was lung tumor tissue, collected at surgery. The receptor chain draws on TRBV7-2 and TRBJ2-3, with no confidently assigned D gene. The CDR3 here reads CASSLETASTDTQYF. The DNA is as follows: TGTGCCAGCAGCTTAGAAACAGCATCCACAGATACGCAGTATTTT.